This T cell receptor beta chain was observed in a study of blood T cells in healthy people across ages. It was with a sample-barcoded 5' primer and a J-beta primer mix that a second PCR of roughly 7 to 12 cycles was run. TCRdb independently ran MiXCR on the 5' RACE reads; one entry per CDR3 protein. The sample lists about 620,000 distinct CDR3 sequences, more than 20% occurring once. This clonotype was counted only a few times. Healthy Russian Caucasian donors spanned ages roughly 6 to 90 years. This CDR3 has 18 residues. The material sequenced was blood. The rearrangement links TRBV12-3 or TRBV12-4 to TRBJ2-5; TRBD2 matches at 8 bases. The J call may be in error: the DNA end matches TRBJ2-1 better. This sequence was found in a man between 70 and 80 years old in good health. The CDR3 DNA is TGTGCCAGCAGTTTATACAGAATTGAGACTAGCGACCCAGAAGAGCAGTTCTTC. Protein product: CASSLYRIETSDPEEQFF.